Shown below are 19 T cell receptor beta chains from a single sample sequenced in a study of siplizumab effects on memory and regulatory T cells. The table came from immunoSEQ multiplex PCR; TCRdb's copy has only in-frame clones and leaves some out. The sample carries 75,000 to 100,000 clones, 90% to 95% recorded once. Material: non-Treg CD4+ T cells sorted from blood. All receptors derive from a human donor in good health.

This sequence joins TRBV2 and TRBJ1-3; 8 nucleotides align to TRBD1. The CDR3 is made up of 15 amino acids. Losses at the gene ends were 1 base for V and 7 bases for J; bases not matched to a gene: 6. Germline CDR1 and CDR2: SNHLY and FYNNEI. This chain's CDR3 is CASSEGAGGRNTIYF. DNA of the CDR3: TGTGCCAGCAGTGAAGGCGCAGGGGGCCGGAACACCATATATTTT. Full variable domain (outside the CDR3, taken from reference TRBV2 and TRBJ1-3): EPEVTQTPSHQVTQMGQEVILRCVPISNHLYFYWYRQILGQKVEFLVSFYNNEISEKSEIFDDQFSVERPDGSNFTLKIRSTKLEDSAMYFCASSEGAGGRNTIYFGEGSWLTVV.

The chain uses TRBV10-2 and TRBJ1-2; a possible D gene is TRBD1 (6 bases). Deletions cut 0 bases from V and 5 bases from J, with 10 bases between. The CDR3 covers 14 residues. Germline loops: CDR1 WSHSY, CDR2 SAAADI. The DNA for the CDR3 is TGCGCCAGCAGTGAGTCGGGGGGCGGTTATGGCTACACCTTC. It translates to CASSESGGGYGYTF.

The chain links TRBV25-1 to TRBJ2-2; possible D gene TRBD1, 5 bases. V lost 4 bases and J lost 2, with 11 bases in between. The germline V gene encodes CDR1 MGHDK and CDR2 SYGVNS. The CDR3 extends over 15 amino acids. This CDR3 is CASSGGPGNTGELFF. CDR3 nucleotides: TGTGCCAGCAGTGGGGGCCCCGGCAACACCGGGGAGCTGTTTTTT.

The chain links TRBV7-2 to TRBJ1-2; D is ambiguous. Deletions cut 6 bases from V and 3 bases from J, with 8 bases between. The CDR3 extends over 12 amino acids. The germline V gene encodes CDR1 SGHTA and CDR2 FQGNSA. The CDR3 region is CASRRTDYGYTF. The CDR3 DNA follows: TGTGCCAGCAGAAGGACGGACTATGGCTACACCTTC.

This chain joins TRBV4-1 and TRBJ2-5, with 12 positions matching TRBD2. The trim removed 1 base at V and 5 bases at J, leaving 2 bases unmatched. The CDR3 runs 15 residues. Per the germline V gene, CDR1 is MGHRA and CDR2 is YSYEKL. This CDR3 reads CASSQGTSGGETQYF. Here the CDR3 DNA reads TGCGCCAGCAGCCAAGGAACTAGCGGGGGGGAGACCCAGTACTTC.

The chain is built from TRBV30 and TRBJ1-2; D is possibly TRBD1 (6 bases). The CDR3 consists of 12 residues. CDR1 and CDR2 (germline): GTSNPN, SVGIG (reference sequence). V lost 5 bases to trimming and J lost 4 bases, with 11 bases between them. The CDR3 spells CAWGEGVYGYTF. The CDR3 DNA is TGTGCCTGGGGGGAGGGGGTCTATGGCTACACCTTC.

This chain uses TRBV29-1 with TRBJ2-7, with D perhaps TRBD2 (5 bases). The CDR3 sequence is 11 residues long. V dropped 4 bases and J dropped 3 bases, with 7 bases sitting between them. Per the germline V gene, CDR1 is SQVTM and CDR2 is ANQGSEA. The CDR3 DNA follows: TGCAGCGTTGCCGGGGTCTACGAGCAGTACTTC. Translation: CSVAGVYEQYF.

The chain carries TRBV7-9 and TRBJ1-2, with 8 bases matching TRBD1. Germline V CDR1 and CDR2: SEHNR, FQNEAQ (reference sequence). CDR3 size: 13 residues. V lost 7 bases to trimming and J lost 5 bases; unmatched junction nucleotides: 6. CDR3 region: CASNQGAGYGYTF. In DNA, the CDR3 is TGTGCCAGCAACCAGGGGGCGGGTTATGGCTACACCTTC.

The J gene is TRBJ2-1, the V gene TRBV6-1, with 7 bases identical to TRBD2. The V gene end was trimmed by 7 bases and the J gene end by 4 bases; junction bases not matched to a gene: 7. This CDR3 contains 14 residues. Germline lookup yields CDR1 MNHNS and CDR2 SASEGT. The CDR3 nucleotides read TGTGCCAGCACCGGACTAGATTCATACAATGAGCAGTTCTTC. Encoded protein: CASTGLDSYNEQFF.

The rearrangement uses TRBV29-1 and TRBJ1-1; 10 bases align to TRBD1. The germline CDR1 and CDR2 sequences are SQVTM and ANQGSEA. The CDR3 length is 13 residues. Trimming took 6 bases from V and 5 from J; bases not matched to a gene: 6. The CDR3, as DNA: TGCAGCGTGTCAAGGACAGGGGGAACTGAAGCTTTCTTT. This sequence encodes CSVSRTGGTEAFF. The variable domain in full, completed from reference TRBV29-1 and TRBJ1-1, reads SAVISQKPSRDICQRGTSLTIQCQVDSQVTMMFWYRQQPGQSLTLIATANQGSEATYESGFVIDKFPISRPNLTFSTLTVSNMSPEDSSIYLCSVSRTGGTEAFFGQGTRLTVV.

V usage is TRBV18 and J usage is TRBJ1-1, with D tentatively TRBD1 (5 bases). V was pared by 3 bases and J by 7 bases, with 21 bases between. Germline V gene sequence: CDR1 KGHSH, CDR2 LQKENI. The CDR3 spans 16 residues. CDR3 sequence: CASSPKAKGGTVEAFF. CDR3 DNA: TGTGCCAGCTCACCGAAGGCCAAGGGAGGGACGGTTGAAGCTTTCTTT.

CDR3 sequence: CAWSADPRPPQHF. The CDR3 DNA reads as TGTGCCTGGAGTGCCGACCCCCGGCCGCCCCAGCATTTT. The rearrangement uses TRBV30 and TRBJ1-5; D not resolved. V lost 1 base, J lost 9 bases, and 13 bases lay in between. The CDR3 runs 13 residues. CDR1 is GTSNPN and CDR2 is SVGIG in the germline V gene (reference sequence).

This clone was seen only once. The V gene is TRBV27, the J gene TRBJ2-1; 9 nucleotides agree with TRBD2. Trimming removed 3 bases from V and 8 bases from J; junction bases left unmatched: 8. The CDR3 has 15 residues. CDR1 and CDR2 from the germline V gene are MNHEY and SMNVEV (reference sequence). The CDR3 bases are TGTGCCAGCAGTTTTAGCGGGAGCGTTATCGATGAGCAGTTCTTC. It encodes CASSFSGSVIDEQFF.

The chain couples TRBV18 to TRBJ1-1, with D tentatively TRBD1 (6 bases). V was clipped by 3 bases and J by 0 bases, with 14 bases between them. This CDR3 comprises 16 residues. CDR1 and CDR2 from the germline V gene are KGHSH and LQKENI. The CDR3 sequence is CASSPGLGAVNTEAFF. CDR3 sequence (DNA): TGTGCCAGCTCACCCGGGTTGGGGGCCGTGAACACTGAAGCTTTCTTT. Full variable domain (remainder filled in from reference TRBV18 and TRBJ1-1): NAGVMQNPRHLVRRRGQEARLRCSPMKGHSHVYWYRQLPEEGLKFMVYLQKENIIDESGMPKERFSAEFPKEGPSILRIQQVVRGDSAAYFCASSPGLGAVNTEAFFGQGTRLTVV.

This clone was seen only a few times. The chain couples TRBV2 to TRBJ1-1; 8 bases agree with TRBD1. This CDR3 is built from 13 residues. Trimming removed 7 bases from V and 1 base from J; junction bases left unmatched: 2. CDR1 and CDR2 (germline): SNHLY, FYNNEI. The CDR3 spells CASTDRENTEAFF. DNA of the CDR3: TGTGCCAGCACGGACAGGGAGAACACTGAAGCTTTCTTT.

The chain couples TRBV6-1 to TRBJ2-1; 12 nucleotides align to TRBD2. V was clipped by 0 bases and J by 7 bases; unmatched bases: 7. The CDR3 is 17 amino acids. Germline V gene data show CDR1 as MNHNS and CDR2 as SASEGT. This CDR3 reads CASSEAVLLAGGNEQFF. CDR3 nucleotides: TGTGCCAGCAGTGAAGCAGTTCTCCTAGCGGGAGGGAATGAGCAGTTCTTC.

The rearrangement links TRBV9 to TRBJ2-3; D gene uncertain. Trimming removed 2 bases from V and 2 bases from J, with 12 bases in between. CDR1 is SGDLS, CDR2 YYNGEE, per germline. This CDR3 contains 15 residues. CDR3 residues: CASSVWAEPTDTQYF. The CDR3 nucleotides read TGTGCCAGCAGCGTTTGGGCGGAACCCACAGATACGCAGTATTTT.

The rearrangement uses TRBV9 and TRBJ2-7; D perhaps matches TRBD1 (5 bases). The V gene's germline CDR1 is SGDLS and CDR2 YYNGEE. V dropped 0 bases and J dropped 6 bases, with 10 bases sitting between them. The CDR3 is 13 amino acids. The CDR3 loop is CASSVGGASEQYF. Here the CDR3 DNA reads TGTGCCAGCAGCGTAGGTGGGGCCAGCGAGCAGTACTTC.

This chain's CDR3 is CAWSVLKGFNTGELFF. CDR3 in DNA: TGTGCCTGGAGTGTACTGAAAGGGTTTAACACCGGGGAGCTGTTTTTT. The chain links TRBV30 to TRBJ2-2; D is uncertain. The CDR3 is 16 amino acids. V was pared by 0 bases and J by 2 bases, with 13 bases between. The germline CDR1 and CDR2 sequences are GTSNPN and SVGIG (reference sequence). Using reference TRBV30 and TRBJ2-2 for the parts outside the CDR3, the full variable domain is SQTIHQWPATLVQPVGSPLSLECTVEGTSNPNLYWYRQAAGRGLQLLFYSVGIGQISSEVPQNLSASRPQDRQFILSSKKLLLSDSGFYLCAWSVLKGFNTGELFFGEGSRLTVL.